Given below is one T cell receptor (beta chain) in context. These data come from a study of radiation and T cells in renal cell carcinoma. Stated time point: blood 2 weeks post-SBRT. Indicated treatment: 15 Gy SBRT to primary tumor, nephrectomy 4 weeks later. Sequencing used immunoSEQ multiplex PCR; TCRdb keeps in-frame clones, though not all of them. The sample shows 120,000 or so clones, 81% of them seen only once. The V gene lost 5 bases and the J gene lost 3 bases, with 7 bases spanning the gap. The CDR3 extends over 12 amino acids. CDR1 and CDR2 (germline): SEHNR, FQNEAQ (reference sequence). The sequencing here drew on blood, taken from a patient whose treatment included radiotherapy and nephrectomy. The J gene is TRBJ1-1, the V gene TRBV7-9; no reliable D call. The TCR comes from a man aged 45-60 years with renal cell carcinoma. CDR3 DNA: TGTGCCAGCAGCCCAGTATACACTGAAGCTTTCTTT. It translates to CASSPVYTEAFF. Drawing the rest from reference TRBV7-9 and TRBJ1-1, the complete variable domain is DTGVSQNPRHKITKRGQNVTFRCDPISEHNRLYWYRQTLGQGPEFLTYFQNEAQLEKSRLLSDRFSAERPKGSFSTLEIQRTEQGDSAMYLCASSPVYTEAFFGQGTRLTVV.